A single sample is the source of the 21 T cell receptor beta chains below, sequenced in a study of T cell repertoires in cytomegalovirus infection. TCRdb called the reads again in MiXCR, with one record for every CDR3 protein. The sample has 250,000 or so distinct CDR3 sequences; 8% to 9.5% are singletons. The specimen sequenced was PBMCs. The receptors were sampled from a human donor in good health (CMV status not recorded). Some clones in this sample may be carry-over from other donors' samples.

Many counts were recorded for this clonotype. J is TRBJ1-1 and V is TRBV7-2; D not certain. The ends were cut back, 1 base at V and 10 bases at J, with 10 bases in the middle. The germline V gene has CDR1 SGHTA and CDR2 FQGNSA. The CDR3 is 12 amino acids. Written as DNA, the CDR3 is TGTGCCAGCAGCTTAGAGGCCCATCGAGCTTTCTTT. It is translated as CASSLEAHRAFF.

The chain employs TRBV5-1 and TRBJ2-1; 11 bases are shared with TRBD2. V shed 1 base, J shed 7 bases, and the junction held 7 bases outside the gene matches. This CDR3 region has 16 residues. Germline CDR1 reads SGHRS; CDR2 reads YFSETQ. CDR3 nucleotides: TGCGCCAGCAGCTTGCGTACTAGCGGGAGTTGGAATGAGCAGTTCTTC. Its protein product is CASSLRTSGSWNEQFF.

This clonotype was found a few times. The V and J genes are TRBV14 and TRBJ1-6; the match to TRBD1 covers 8 bases. From germline, CDR1 is SGHDN and CDR2 FVKESK. The CDR3 extends over 15 amino acids. Germline trimming cut 5 bases from V and 9 bases from J; bases unmatched to any gene: 9. The CDR3 DNA sequence: TGTGCCAGCAGCGCCCAGACAGGGGCGGGTTCACCCCTCCACTTT. Encoded protein: CASSAQTGAGSPLHF.

This rearrangement joins TRBV19 to TRBJ1-5, with 7 bases lining up with TRBD1. The CDR3 is made up of 13 amino acids. Germline CDR1 is LNHDA and CDR2 is SQIVND (reference sequence). The junction had 4 bases not matched to a gene; V was cut back by 4 bases and J by 7 bases. CDR3 in DNA: TGTGCCAGTAGTAAGACAGGGAACCAGCCCCAGCATTTT. Translating it yields CASSKTGNQPQHF.

This clonotype appeared many times. The chain joins TRBV7-2 to TRBJ1-6; D unclear. V was clipped by 5 bases and J by 14 bases, with 16 bases between them. This CDR3 comprises 13 residues. Germline assignment: CDR1 SGHTA and CDR2 FQGNSA. This CDR3 is CASSPSLGRSLHF. The DNA of the CDR3 is TGTGCCAGCAGCCCGTCGTTGGGCCGGTCCCTCCACTTT. Full variable domain (rest looked up from reference TRBV7-2 and TRBJ1-6): GAGVSQSPSNKVTEKGKDVELRCDPISGHTALYWYRQSLGQGLEFLIYFQGNSAPDKSGLPSDRFSAERTGGSVSTLTIQRTQQEDSAVYLCASSPSLGRSLHFGNGTRLTVT.

The table lists this clonotype with many counts. The gene calls are TRBV20-1 and TRBJ1-2; maybe TRBD1 (5 bases). Between the trimmed V and J ends, which lost 6 bases and 10 bases, there was a span of 21 bases. The CDR3 is made up of 13 amino acids. Germline V lookup: CDR1 DFQATT, CDR2 SNEGSKA (reference sequence). CDR3 in DNA: TGCAGTGCCCAACCGGGACGGGCTATGGTCTACACCTTC. Protein product: CSAQPGRAMVYTF.

In its sample, this clonotype was seen many times. CDR3: CASSLGQGRNQPQHF. The CDR3 region has the DNA TGTGCCAGCAGCTTGGGACAGGGGAGAAATCAGCCCCAGCATTTT. V gene TRBV7-2 combines with J gene TRBJ1-5; 10 positions agree with TRBD1. This CDR3 is 15 amino acids long. The trim removed 3 bases at V and 4 bases at J, leaving 3 bases unmatched. Germline CDR1 reads SGHTA; CDR2 reads FQGNSA.

In its sample, this clonotype was seen many times. The chain carries TRBV7-9 and TRBJ2-1, with 8 positions matching TRBD2. With V trimmed by 5 bases and J by 9 bases, 18 bases remained unmatched. The CDR3 length is 17 residues. The germline V gene encodes CDR1 SEHNR and CDR2 FQNEAQ (reference sequence). The CDR3 sequence is CASSPTRTAGALGEQFF. Here the CDR3 DNA reads TGTGCCAGCAGCCCAACCCGTACAGCGGGGGCTTTGGGTGAGCAGTTCTTC.

At least ten counts were recorded for this clonotype. This chain joins TRBV7-8 and TRBJ2-1, with TRBD2 matching over 8 bases. The germline V gene has CDR1 SGHVS and CDR2 FQNEAQ. The CDR3 spans 16 residues. Losses at the gene ends were 1 base for V and 7 bases for J; bases not matched to a gene: 9. The CDR3 coding sequence is TGTGCCAGCAGCTTAGTGCGGCGGGAGGAGAAGAATGAGCAGTTCTTC. Amino acids: CASSLVRREEKNEQFF.

This clonotype was seen many times. The rearrangement joins TRBV7-2 to TRBJ2-5, with D possibly being TRBD2 (6 bases). The length of the CDR3 is 15 residues. Per germline, CDR1 SGHTA and CDR2 FQGNSA. V was clipped by 1 base and J by 6 bases, with 15 bases between them. CDR3 in DNA: TGTGCCAGCAGCTTAGGTTCTAGCGCTGGGAAGACCCAGTACTTC. Translated: CASSLGSSAGKTQYF.

The V call is TRBV28, the J call TRBJ2-5, with D perhaps matching TRBD1 or TRBD2 (5 bases each). The CDR3 length is 16 residues. V was clipped by 4 bases and J by 0 bases, with 15 bases between them. CDR1 is MDHEN, CDR2 SYDVKM, per germline. This CDR3 is CASSWGTLSNQETQYF. In DNA, the CDR3 is TGTGCCAGCAGTTGGGGGACCTTGTCTAACCAAGAGACCCAGTACTTC.

Ten or more counts support this clonotype. This rearrangement joins TRBV7-8 to TRBJ2-2; tentative D call: TRBD2 (5 bases). The length of the CDR3 is 18 residues. Trimming took off 4 bases at V and 7 bases at J, with 25 bases between the two ends. Germline V gives CDR1 SGHVS, CDR2 FQNEAQ. The CDR3 sequence: CASSYLTLGVETIGELFF. The CDR3 region has the DNA TGTGCCAGCAGCTACCTCACCTTGGGAGTGGAAACAATCGGGGAGCTGTTTTTT.

This clonotype has a count of ten or more. The chain is built from TRBV7-8 and TRBJ2-5; D is uncertain. Germline V gene data show CDR1 as SGHVS and CDR2 as FQNEAQ. Trimming took 2 bases from V and 1 from J, leaving 8 bases between them. The CDR3 runs 14 residues. The CDR3 DNA reads TGTGCCAGCAGCTTAACCGGACCCCAAGAGACCCAGTACTTC. It codes for CASSLTGPQETQYF.

The chain uses TRBV11-2 and TRBJ2-2; TRBD1 matches 7 bases. Germline CDR1 SGHAT, CDR2 FQNNGV. The CDR3 is made up of 15 amino acids. The V and J ends lost 6 bases and 4 bases, in that order; junction bases with no gene match: 8. The CDR3 coding sequence is TGTGCCAGCAGTTACGACAGGGTGCGCACCGGGGAGCTGTTTTTT. It translates to CASSYDRVRTGELFF.

This clonotype was counted at least ten times. The rearrangement uses TRBV7-8 and TRBJ2-7; D possibly corresponds to TRBD2 (5 bases). Trimming left V 1 base short and J 2 bases short, with 12 bases between. Germline CDR1 SGHVS, CDR2 FQNEAQ. This CDR3 contains 15 residues. CDR3 protein: CASSLDRAVAYEQYF. The CDR3, as DNA: TGTGCCAGCAGCTTAGATCGAGCGGTAGCCTACGAGCAGTACTTC.

Only a few counts were recorded for this clonotype. The CDR3 sequence is CASSLSVGANQPQHF. CDR3 sequence (DNA): TGTGCCAGCAGTTTATCGGTAGGAGCCAATCAGCCCCAGCATTTT. V is TRBV27 and J is TRBJ1-5; D call uncertain. V lost 0 bases to trimming and J lost 3 bases, with 9 bases between them. Germline lookup yields CDR1 MNHEY and CDR2 SMNVEV (reference sequence). This CDR3 spans 15 amino acids.

The V call is TRBV12-3 or TRBV12-4, the J call TRBJ1-1; D gene uncertain. The CDR3 has 14 amino acids. V dropped 1 base and J dropped 2 bases, with 8 bases sitting between them. The CDR3 loop reads CASSLELANTEAFF. In DNA, the CDR3 is TGTGCCAGCAGTTTAGAGCTAGCAAACACTGAAGCTTTCTTT.

This sequence joins TRBV24-1 and TRBJ2-5; D is undetermined. This CDR3 comprises 14 residues. Germline lookup yields CDR1 KGHDR and CDR2 SFDVKD. Trimming shortened V by 1 base and J by 7 bases, and 12 bases separated the two germline ends. This CDR3 is CATSDFSGSRTQYF. CDR3 coding DNA: TGTGCCACCAGTGATTTCTCCGGGTCGAGGACCCAGTACTTC.

This clonotype was observed many times. CDR3 loop: CASSLGGGGYNEQFF. Written as DNA, the CDR3 is TGTGCCAGCAGCTTAGGAGGGGGGGGATACAATGAGCAGTTCTTC. This rearrangement joins TRBV7-8 to TRBJ2-1; tentative D call: TRBD2 (7 bases). Germline CDR1 and CDR2: SGHVS and FQNEAQ. Between the trimmed V and J ends, which lost 1 base and 4 bases, there was a span of 11 bases. The CDR3 has 15 residues.

Remarks on this clonotype: A read error may account for a junction end that differs from germline. The rearrangement links TRBV7-6 to TRBJ1-5; 9 bases fit TRBD1. The germline CDR1 and CDR2 sequences are SGHVS and FNYEAQ. The CDR3 is made up of 16 amino acids. The CDR3 reads CASGLGQGISNQPQHF. In DNA form, the CDR3 reads TGTGCCAGCGGCTTAGGACAGGGGATTAGCAATCAGCCCCAGCATTTT.

There are many counts of this clonotype. V and J are TRBV4-3 and TRBJ2-3, with unresolved D. CDR3 size: 13 residues. Per the germline V gene, CDR1 is LGHNA and CDR2 is YSLEER. V dropped 0 bases and J dropped 8 bases, with 9 bases sitting between them. This CDR3 reads CASSQESSATQYF. The CDR3 nucleotides are TGCGCCAGCAGCCAAGAATCAAGTGCTACGCAGTATTTT.